A single sample gave rise to the 13 T cell receptor beta chains below, sequenced in a study of blood T cell repertoires in COVID-19. Measured with immunoSEQ multiplex PCR; TCRdb has only the in-frame clones, and not every one. Here the sample spans 130,000 or so clones, about 84% being singletons. Sequences were obtained from peripheral blood. The receptors here all came from a man aged 55 to 70 with acute or convalescent COVID-19.

The chain has TRBV4-1 and TRBJ2-1; 9 bases line up with TRBD2. The J segment lost 8 bases and the V segment lost 3 bases, leaving 14 bases of the junction unmatched. Germline lookup yields CDR1 MGHRA and CDR2 YSYEKL. This CDR3 has 17 amino acids. CDR3 bases: TGCGCCAGCAGCCACTCCGCGAATAGCGGGAGAGGGGATGAGCAGTTCTTC. As protein: CASSHSANSGRGDEQFF.

This chain links TRBV19 with TRBJ2-3; D is perhaps TRBD2 (6 bases). The CDR3 runs 16 residues. The V and J ends lost 1 base and 5 bases respectively, with 16 bases between them. Germline CDR1 and CDR2: LNHDA and SQIVND (reference sequence). The CDR3 region has the DNA TGTGCCAGTAGTATAGGGCGACTAGAGGTCAAAGATACGCAGTATTTT. Translating it yields CASSIGRLEVKDTQYF.

The J gene is TRBJ2-7, the V gene TRBV28; 9 bases agree with TRBD2. Germline values: CDR1 MDHEN, CDR2 SYDVKM. The CDR3 covers 15 residues. Trimming removed 7 bases from V and 1 base from J; junction bases left unmatched: 8. The CDR3 sequence is CASILAGRDSYEQYF. The CDR3, as DNA: TGTGCCAGCATCCTAGCGGGGCGAGATTCCTACGAGCAGTACTTC.

The chain carries TRBV6-5 and TRBJ1-6, with TRBD1 matching 10 bases. Germline CDR1 reads MNHEY; CDR2 reads SVGAGI. The CDR3 contains 15 residues. After removal of 6 bases from V and 5 bases from J, the junction contained 4 bases not matched to a gene. The CDR3 sequence: CASSRDRGHNSPLHF. As DNA, the CDR3 is TGTGCCAGCAGCCGAGACAGGGGGCATAATTCACCCCTCCACTTT.

The chain couples TRBV4-1 to TRBJ2-7; weak D call: TRBD1 (5 bases). This CDR3 spans 13 amino acids. CDR1 is MGHRA, CDR2 YSYEKL, per germline. The germline V and J ends were trimmed by 3 bases and 6 bases, with 12 bases remaining between them. CDR3 sequence reads: CASSQVQGLEQYF. The CDR3 coding sequence is TGCGCCAGCAGCCAGGTTCAGGGTCTCGAGCAGTACTTC.

The chain couples TRBV10-3 to TRBJ1-6; 8 nucleotides agree with TRBD1. V was pared by 2 bases and J by 0 bases, with 3 bases of the junction left unmatched. Germline-derived CDR1 and CDR2 are ENHRY and SYGVKD. This CDR3 spans 17 amino acids. CDR3 in amino acids: CAISERQGSSYNSPLHF. CDR3 bases: TGTGCCATCAGTGAGAGACAGGGGAGCTCCTATAATTCACCCCTCCACTTT.

This rearrangement joins TRBV29-1 to TRBJ2-2, with 12 bases aligning to TRBD2. The CDR3 covers 15 residues. The V gene end was trimmed by 4 bases and the J gene end by 5 bases; junction bases not matched to a gene: 5. Germline CDR1 reads SQVTM; CDR2 reads ANQGSEA. Written as DNA, the CDR3 is TGCAGCGTTGGGATGACTAGCGGGAGTACCGGGGAGCTGTTTTTT. Protein product: CSVGMTSGSTGELFF.

This clone has a single count. The V and J genes are TRBV7-3 and TRBJ1-6, with 7 bases matching TRBD1. There are 15 residues in the CDR3. CDR1 SGHTA and CDR2 FQGTGA come from the germline V gene. Germline trimming cut 3 bases from V and 5 bases from J; bases unmatched to any gene: 4. CDR3 amino acids: CASSFRGTDNSPLHF. CDR3 nucleotides: TGTGCCAGCAGCTTCAGGGGGACGGATAATTCACCCCTCCACTTT.

This sequence joins TRBV28 and TRBJ1-6; 10 bases line up with TRBD1. V shed 1 base and J 7 bases; nucleotides not matched to a gene: 7. This CDR3 has 17 residues. The germline V gene has CDR1 MDHEN and CDR2 SYDVKM. The CDR3 is CASSLSPPGQGNSPLHF. In nucleotides, the CDR3 is TGTGCCAGCAGTTTATCGCCTCCGGGACAGGGGAATTCACCCCTCCACTTT.

This clone has only a few counts. The V and J genes are TRBV5-4 and TRBJ2-3; TRBD2 matches 8 bases. V lost 5 bases and J lost 0; bases outside the gene matches: 8. The CDR3 extends over 16 amino acids. CDR1 SGHNT and CDR2 YYREEE come from the germline V gene (reference sequence). The DNA of the CDR3 is TGTGCCAGCAGTCGCTACAGCGGGAGCAGCACAGATACGCAGTATTTT. It is translated as CASSRYSGSSTDTQYF.

The chain links TRBV10-3 to TRBJ1-6; a possible D gene is TRBD1 (6 bases). This CDR3 region has 13 residues. Trimming left V 10 bases short and J 8 bases short, with 15 bases between. Germline lookup yields CDR1 ENHRY and CDR2 SYGVKD. CDR3 sequence: CASNSPGDSPLHF. The CDR3 DNA is TGTGCCAGTAATTCGCCAGGGGATTCACCCCTCCACTTT.

The rearrangement links TRBV28 to TRBJ2-1; D remains ambiguous. Between the trimmed V and J ends, which lost 8 bases and 6 bases, there was a span of 17 bases. The CDR3 has 14 amino acids. Germline V CDR1 and CDR2: MDHEN, SYDVKM. The CDR3 nucleotides are TGTGCCAGCGCTACTGCACTTCGCCCCAATGAGCAGTTCTTC. Translated, it gives CASATALRPNEQFF. The variable domain in full, with the rest retrieved from reference TRBV28 and TRBJ2-1, is DVKVTQSSRYLVKRTGEKVFLECVQDMDHENMFWYRQDPGLGLRLIYFSYDVKMKEKGDIPEGYSVSREKKERFSLILESASTNQTSMYLCASATALRPNEQFFGPGTRLTVL.

The V call is TRBV7-9, the J call TRBJ2-1; TRBD1 agrees at 8 bases. The germline gives CDR1 SEHNR, CDR2 FQNEAQ (reference sequence). Trimming cost V 5 bases and J 0 bases; bases outside gene matches: 3. The CDR3 has 15 residues. CDR3 bases: TGTGCCAGCAGCAGACAGGGGAGCTCCTACAATGAGCAGTTCTTC. Translating gives CASSRQGSSYNEQFF.